This is a list of T cell receptor beta chains from one sample in a study of identical twins. Via MiXCR, TCRdb re-called the 5' RACE reads, giving one row per CDR3 protein. The repertoire holds some 440,000 distinct CDR3 sequences, with 24% as singletons. Separately, the same data were catalogued under a study of T cells expressing NK-cell markers.

Sequenced: CD4+ T cells sorted from blood. These receptor sequences come from a woman under 30 in good health. Both conserved end residues are part of each CDR3. D genes are given only for firm matches. Rows may omit the clone size; those that give it use once, few, many or a size class.

>-|TRBV3-1|TRBJ2-2|many
CASSQEKGYTGELFF
TGTGCCAGCAGCCAAGAGAAGGGTTACACCGGGGAGCTGTTTTTT
>-|TRBV18|TRBJ2-7|once
CASSPPKVGQTSYEQYF
TGTGCCAGCTCACCACCAAAAGTAGGACAGACCTCCTACGAGCAGTACTTC
>TRBD2|TRBV7-2|TRBJ2-1|-
CASSLVGTSGPYNEQFF
TGTGCCAGCAGCTTAGTAGGGACTAGCGGCCCGTACAATGAGCAGTTCTTC
>-|TRBV20-1|TRBJ1-3|-
CSAGTYGNTIYF
TGCAGTGCTGGGACATACGGAAACACCATATATTTT
>-|TRBV7-9|TRBJ1-6|few
CASSLAWSSYNSPLHF
TGTGCCAGCAGCTTAGCGTGGAGCTCCTATAATTCACCCCTCCACTTT
>-|TRBV6-5|TRBJ1-1|many
CASSTRRNTEAFF
TGTGCCAGCAGTACCCGAAGGAACACTGAAGCTTTCTTT
>TRBD1|TRBV12-3/TRBV12-4|TRBJ1-1|-
CASSPLVTGKAFF
TGTGCCAGCAGTCCGCTCGTGACAGGGAAAGCTTTCTTT
>-|TRBV5-5|TRBJ1-5|few
CASSLAGAYNQPQHF
TGTGCCAGCAGCTTGGCAGGGGCCTACAATCAGCCCCAGCATTTT
>-|TRBV5-1|TRBJ1-1|-
CASAEGWGTEAFF
TGCGCCAGCGCAGAGGGTTGGGGCACTGAAGCTTTCTTT
>-|TRBV5-1|TRBJ2-2|few
CASSSGPTGELFF
TGCGCCAGCAGCTCGGGGCCAACCGGGGAGCTGTTTTTT
>TRBD1|TRBV7-8|TRBJ1-5|-
CASSSQGGSNQPQHF
TGTGCCAGCAGCTCGCAGGGGGGTAGCAATCAGCCCCAGCATTTT
>-|TRBV25-1|TRBJ2-2|few
CASEPSRGSTGELFF
TGTGCCAGTGAACCAAGCCGGGGGTCAACCGGGGAGCTGTTTTTT
>-|TRBV3-1|TRBJ2-3|few
CASSLLGSTQYF
TGTGCCAGCAGCCTGCTAGGGAGTACGCAGTATTTT
>TRBD1|TRBV6-1|TRBJ2-7|-
CASIRGTGLGEQYF
TGTGCCAGCATTCGAGGGACAGGACTGGGGGAGCAGTACTTC
>-|TRBV25-1|TRBJ1-2|few
CASSLPPHLDGYTF
TGTGCCAGCAGTCTTCCTCCGCACCTGGATGGCTACACCTTC
>-|TRBV3-1|TRBJ2-7|-
CASSQGIFGGQYF
TGTGCCAGCAGCCAGGGGATTTTCGGTGGGCAGTACTTC
>TRBD2|TRBV5-1|TRBJ2-3|-
CASSLGQTGGHTDTQYF
TGCGCCAGCAGCTTGGGACAGACGGGGGGGCACACAGATACGCAGTATTTT
>TRBD1|TRBV2|TRBJ1-1|-
CASRKAGGITEAFF
TGTGCCAGCAGAAAGGCAGGGGGTATCACTGAAGCTTTCTTT
>TRBD2|TRBV7-2|TRBJ2-3|few
CASSSQGAGGRNTQYF
TGTGCCAGCAGCTCGCAAGGAGCGGGGGGGCGGAATACGCAGTATTTT
>-|TRBV5-1|TRBJ2-7|-
CASSSTYPGTYEQYF
TGCGCCAGCAGCTCTACCTATCCGGGGACCTACGAGCAGTACTTC
>-|TRBV12-3/TRBV12-4|TRBJ1-5|-
CASSNFGVGNQPQHF
TGTGCCAGCAGCAATTTCGGGGTCGGCAATCAGCCCCAGCATTTT
>-|TRBV20-1|TRBJ2-5|many
CSASSPQGETQYF
TGCAGTGCTAGCTCTCCACAGGGAGAGACCCAGTACTTC
>-|TRBV6-1|TRBJ2-1|few
CASRKGSVSSYNEQFF
TGTGCCAGCAGGAAGGGGTCAGTGAGCTCCTACAATGAGCAGTTCTTC
>-|TRBV5-1|TRBJ2-1|-
CASSLGQALLYNEQFF
TGCGCCAGCAGCTTGGGACAGGCCCTCCTCTACAATGAGCAGTTCTTC
>-|TRBV7-9|TRBJ2-1|few
CASSSSRVTLNEQFF
TGTGCCAGCAGCTCCTCCCGGGTTACCCTCAATGAGCAGTTCTTC
>TRBD1|TRBV10-3|TRBJ2-5|-
CAISIHRDRDSETQYF
TGTGCCATCAGCATTCACCGGGACAGGGACTCGGAGACCCAGTACTTC
>-|TRBV7-9|TRBJ2-5|-
CASSLGFTGPETQYF
TGTGCCAGCAGCTTAGGGTTTACGGGGCCAGAGACCCAGTACTTC
>TRBD1|TRBV7-9|TRBJ1-6|-
CASSGQGVSPLHF
TGTGCCAGCAGCGGACAGGGGGTGTCACCCCTCCACTTT
>TRBD2|TRBV7-8|TRBJ2-2|-
CASSPARLAGAFTGELFF
TGTGCCAGCAGCCCCGCCCGACTAGCGGGGGCCTTCACCGGGGAGCTGTTTTTT
>-|TRBV29-1|TRBJ2-5|few
CSVVTGVETQYF
TGCAGCGTTGTAACGGGGGTGGAGACCCAGTACTTC
>-|TRBV7-3|TRBJ2-1|-
CASSLTAYSYNEQFF
TGTGCCAGCAGCTTAACGGCCTACTCCTACAATGAGCAGTTCTTC
>-|TRBV5-1|TRBJ2-7|-
CASSGAGEAAYEQYF
TGCGCCAGCAGCGGAGCAGGGGAGGCCGCCTACGAGCAGTACTTC